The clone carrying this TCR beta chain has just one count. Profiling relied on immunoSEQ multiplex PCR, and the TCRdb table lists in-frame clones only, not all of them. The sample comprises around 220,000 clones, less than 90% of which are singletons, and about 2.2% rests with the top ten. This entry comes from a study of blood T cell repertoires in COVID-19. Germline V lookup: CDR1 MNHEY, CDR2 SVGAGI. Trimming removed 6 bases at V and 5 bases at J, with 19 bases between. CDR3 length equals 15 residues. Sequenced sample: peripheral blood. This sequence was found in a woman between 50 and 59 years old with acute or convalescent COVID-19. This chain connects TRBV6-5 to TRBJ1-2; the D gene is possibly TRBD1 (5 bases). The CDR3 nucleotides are TGTGCCAGCAGCCCATTTTCGGACACGCCTTATGGCTACACCTTC. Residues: CASSPFSDTPYGYTF.